Below are 5 T cell receptor beta chains sequenced from a single sample in a study of early T cells in non-severe SARS-CoV-2 infection. One entry per CDR3 protein, called by TCRdb with MiXCR from the 5' RACE reads. The table has 80,000 to 95,000 distinct CDR3 sequences, approximately 16% seen once. Sample: whole blood, taken at baseline. These receptor sequences come from an adult who was a healthcare worker with PCR-confirmed SARS-CoV-2 infection or an uninfected control (not recorded which).

The J gene is TRBJ1-1, the V gene TRBV14; D is unresolved. From germline, CDR1 is SGHDN and CDR2 FVKESK. V lost 4 bases and J 4 bases, leaving 10 bases between the germline ends. CDR3 length: 13 amino acids. CDR3 DNA sequence: TGTGCCAGCAGCCTTACATGGGGCACTGAAGCTTTCTTT. Translation: CASSLTWGTEAFF.

This clonotype showed up just a few times. The DNA of the CDR3 is TGTGCCAGCAGCCTAGGCCCCCAAGAAAATGAGCAGTTCTTC. Protein product: CASSLGPQENEQFF. V and J are TRBV12-3 or TRBV12-4 and TRBJ2-1; no clear D gene. Trimming cost V 6 bases and J 7 bases, with 16 bases left between them. The CDR3 consists of 14 residues.

This clonotype has only a few counts. The genes are TRBV20-1 and TRBJ2-7; 10 nucleotides match TRBD2. Germline V lookup: CDR1 DFQATT, CDR2 SNEGSKA (reference sequence). V gave up 3 bases and J gave up 2 bases; unmatched junction bases: 1. CDR3 length: 13 amino acids. The CDR3 spells CSASLAGAYEQYF. Here the CDR3 DNA reads TGCAGTGCTAGCCTAGCGGGAGCCTACGAGCAGTACTTC.

The J gene is TRBJ1-1, the V gene TRBV9, with D possibly matching TRBD1 (6 bases). V was clipped by 4 bases and J by 5 bases, with 6 bases between them. Looked up from germline, CDR1 is SGDLS and CDR2 is YYNGEE. The CDR3 totals 11 residues. Written as DNA, the CDR3 is TGTGCCAGCAGCAGGGGGACTGAAGCTTTCTTT. The encoded protein is CASSRGTEAFF.

At least ten counts were recorded for this clonotype. This chain connects TRBV28 to TRBJ1-5, with TRBD1 as a possible D gene (5 bases). Germline lookup yields CDR1 MDHEN and CDR2 SYDVKM. This CDR3 region has 14 residues. Trimming shortened V by 7 bases and J by 0 bases, and 10 bases separated the two germline ends. The CDR3 protein is CASTLTDSNQPQHF. CDR3 nucleotides: TGTGCCAGCACCTTGACAGATAGCAATCAGCCCCAGCATTTT.